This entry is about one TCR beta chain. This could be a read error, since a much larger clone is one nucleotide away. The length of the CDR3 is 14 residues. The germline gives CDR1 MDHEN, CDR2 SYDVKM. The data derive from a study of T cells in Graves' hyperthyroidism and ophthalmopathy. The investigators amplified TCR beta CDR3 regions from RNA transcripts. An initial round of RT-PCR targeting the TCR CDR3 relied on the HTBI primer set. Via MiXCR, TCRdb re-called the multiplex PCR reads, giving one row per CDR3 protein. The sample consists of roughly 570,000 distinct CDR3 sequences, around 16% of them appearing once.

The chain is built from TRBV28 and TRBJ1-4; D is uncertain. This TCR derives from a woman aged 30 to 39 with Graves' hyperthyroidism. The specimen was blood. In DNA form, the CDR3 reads TGTGCCAGCAGTTTCTCGGGTTTGGAGGAAAGACTGTTTTTT. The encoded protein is CASSFSGLEERLFF.